The clone carrying this TCR beta chain occurred once. This sample stems from a study of blood T cell repertoires in COVID-19. Whole-study context: Spain, Italy and the United States supplied samples that represented acute and convalescent COVID-19. T cells, B-cell-depleted T cells, or PBMCs supplied cDNA or gDNA.

The CDR3 consists of 16 residues. CDR1 and CDR2 from the germline V gene are MNHEY and SMNVEV (reference sequence). V lost 6 bases and J 3 bases, leaving 21 bases between the germline ends. The repertoire was sequenced with immunoSEQ multiplex PCR; TCRdb's copy has only in-frame clones and lacks some. The repertoire holds about 140,000 clones, with around 83% as singletons. The sequencing input was peripheral blood. This rearrangement joins TRBV27 to TRBJ2-7, with TRBD2 as a possible D gene (6 bases). The TCR originated in a man aged 30-40 years with COVID-19, enrolled during active disease. The chain's CDR3 is CASSTSSTPVFYEQYF. As DNA, the CDR3 is TGTGCCAGCAGCACTAGCAGCACACCCGTATTCTACGAGCAGTACTTC.